The clone carrying this T cell receptor (beta chain) has ten or more counts. Antigen: not known. The CDR3 is 16 amino acids. V trimming: 4 bases; J trimming: 5 bases; junction bases outside the gene matches: 10. CDR1 is MGHRA and CDR2 is YSYEKL in the germline V gene. TCR beta CDR3 region amplification was performed from RNA transcripts. Initially, a first-round RT-PCR of the TCR CDR3 employed the HTBI primer set. TCRdb processed the multiplex PCR reads anew with MiXCR; each CDR3 protein has one entry. This repertoire shows 550,000 to 700,000 distinct CDR3 sequences, approximately 44% found once; its top ten account for roughly 19%. The source of the sample is a study of T cells in Graves' hyperthyroidism and ophthalmopathy. Study conclusions and caveats: Expanded thyroid clonotypes (above 0.001) were mostly also found in blood. A 13 V-J model separated ophthalmopathy from stable hyperthyroidism.

Patients showing uncontrolled infection, other autoimmune disease, pregnancy or lactation were ineligible. Diagnoses rested on clinical symptoms, serum thyroxine and TRAb, thyroid ultrasound and orbital computed tomography. The specimen was peripheral blood or thyroid tissue (not recorded which). The chain is built from TRBV4-1 and TRBJ1-2, with 10 bases that match TRBD1. This TCR came from an adult woman with Graves' disease, either hyperthyroidism or ophthalmopathy (not recorded which). CDR3 sequence (DNA): TGCGCCAGCAGCCCGGGACAGGGGTTAGGGGTTTATGGCTACACCTTC. Its protein is CASSPGQGLGVYGYTF.